These 28 T cell receptor beta chains originate from one sample sequenced in a study of T-cell reconstitution after alpha-beta-depleted transplantation in children (dated by TCRdb to the mid-2010s). Reading the label with the study, this specimen's treatment or condition is: allogeneic hematopoietic cell transplantation with graft depleted of TCRalphabeta T cells and CD19 B cells. The library was obtained by PCR. TCRdb records Illumina HiSeq 2500 as the sequencer. TCR libraries were prepared with molecular barcoding, using unique molecular identifiers to normalize TCRbeta repertoire quantification. TCRdb cleaned the public reads at Q25 with fastp, built clones with MiXCR and kept in-frame beta chains. Each entry merges the rows of one CDR3 protein and shows their most common DNA and genes. In all, the sample holds about 300,000 distinct CDR3 sequences, and roughly 9.1% of those were seen once. About 8% of the sample is held by the ten biggest clonotypes.

Sequenced here: PBMCs, sampled before TCRalphabeta/CD19-depleted stem cell transplant. Receptors were obtained from a boy under three years old with acute myeloid leukemia, due to receive a stem cell transplant.

This sequence joins TRBV29-1 and TRBJ1-2; TRBD1 agrees at 11 bases. The CDR3 spans 16 residues. CDR1 is SQVTM, CDR2 ANQGSEA, per germline. V lost 5 bases and J lost 5; bases outside the gene matches: 13. This CDR3 reads CSVPKLRTGGSYGYTF. The DNA of the CDR3 is TGCAGCGTTCCCAAGTTGCGGACAGGGGGCAGTTATGGCTACACCTTC.

This clonotype was observed many times. The chain has TRBV5-1 and TRBJ2-3; D uncertain. Germline V lookup: CDR1 SGHRS, CDR2 YFSETQ. This CDR3 spans 14 amino acids. The germline V and J ends were trimmed by 4 bases and 4 bases, with 13 bases remaining between them. Here the CDR3 reads CASSLEQPSDTQYF. CDR3 bases: TGCGCCAGCAGCCTAGAGCAGCCCTCAGATACGCAGTATTTT.

About this clonotype: Since a much larger clone is just one base distant, this may be a read error. The V and J genes are TRBV7-9 and TRBJ2-1, with D unclear. Germline values: CDR1 SEHNR, CDR2 FQNEAQ (reference sequence). The CDR3 is made up of 13 amino acids. Trimming left V 7 bases short and J 7 bases short, with 14 bases between. CDR3 residues: CASKVAAQNEQFF. The CDR3 DNA follows: TGTGCCAGCAAGGTGGCGGCGCAGAATGAGCAGTTCTTC.

This chain connects TRBV5-4 to TRBJ2-5; D may be TRBD1 or TRBD2 (6 bases each). The germline V gene has CDR1 SGHNT and CDR2 YYREEE (reference sequence). Trimming removed 4 bases from V and 4 bases from J, with 14 bases in between. This CDR3 contains 14 residues. The CDR3 reads CASSPARGRETQYF. CDR3 nucleotide sequence: TGTGCCAGCAGCCCCGCACGGGGGCGAGAGACCCAGTACTTC.

At least ten counts were recorded for this clonotype. J is TRBJ2-1 and V is TRBV6-5, with 10 bases lining up with TRBD1. The CDR3 length is 15 residues. Losses at the gene ends were 6 bases for V and 5 bases for J; bases not matched to a gene: 7. CDR1 is MNHEY, CDR2 SVGAGI, per germline. CDR3 amino acids: CASSHRDRGHNEQFF. CDR3 bases: TGTGCCAGCAGCCACCGGGACAGGGGACACAATGAGCAGTTCTTC.

The table lists this clonotype with many counts. J is TRBJ1-4 and V is TRBV6-5; a possible D gene is TRBD1 (5 bases). V was trimmed by 2 bases and J by 9 bases, leaving 7 bases between them. The length of the CDR3 is 12 residues. Germline V gene lookup returns CDR1 MNHEY and CDR2 SVGAGI. CDR3: CASSYEGKKLFF. In DNA, the CDR3 is TGTGCCAGCAGTTACGAGGGGAAAAAACTGTTTTTT.

This rearrangement joins TRBV12-3 or TRBV12-4 to TRBJ2-7, with 10 bases lining up with TRBD2. The CDR3 has 17 residues. With 5 bases clipped from V and 3 bases from J, the junction kept 13 bases outside the gene matches. For the CDR3, the DNA is TGTGCCAGCAGTCCCCCTTTAAGCGGGAGGGTTGGCTACGAGCAGTACTTC. As protein: CASSPPLSGRVGYEQYF.

The table lists this clonotype with many counts. This sequence joins TRBV10-3 and TRBJ2-1; 7 positions agree with TRBD1. CDR3 length: 13 residues. Germline trimming cut 2 bases from V and 9 bases from J; bases unmatched to any gene: 4. Germline V gene sequence: CDR1 ENHRY, CDR2 SYGVKD. CDR3 sequence (DNA): TGTGCCATCAGTGAGCGGACAGGTGGTGAGCAGTTCTTC. As protein: CAISERTGGEQFF.

This clonotype was detected ten times or more. The CDR3 nucleotides read TGTGCCAGCAGCGTAAGGCAGTCGCACACAGATACGCAGTATTTT. This codes for CASSVRQSHTDTQYF. The V and J genes are TRBV9 and TRBJ2-3; D gene unclear. There are 15 residues in the CDR3. Germline V lookup: CDR1 SGDLS, CDR2 YYNGEE. V lost 1 base and J lost 2, with 11 bases in between. The complete variable domain, with remaining parts taken from reference TRBV9 and TRBJ2-3, reads DSGVTQTPKHLITATGQRVTLRCSPRSGDLSVYWYQQSLDQGLQFLIQYYNGEERAKGNILERFSAQQFPDLHSELNLSSLELGDSALYFCASSVRQSHTDTQYFGPGTRLTVL.

Turning to this clonotype: Because the CDR3 is missing its conserved closing phenylalanine or tryptophan, this is likely a read error. The chain is built from TRBV5-4 and TRBJ2-5; 7 bases are a match to TRBD2. The germline V gene has CDR1 SGHNT and CDR2 YYREEE (reference sequence). This CDR3 spans 17 amino acids. CDR3 sequence: CASILAGRAGSQETQYS. The CDR3 DNA sequence: TGTGCCAGCATCTTGGCGGGTCGAGCGGGGAGCCAAGAGACCCAGTACTCC.

This clonotype appeared once. This may be a read error, as it is one base from a much larger clone. DNA for the CDR3: TGTGCCAGCAGCTTAGTGCCGGGACTAGGGTTGGGGACCACCGGGGAGCTGTTTTTT. As protein: CASSLVPGLGLGTTGELFF. The V and J genes are TRBV7-2 and TRBJ2-2; TRBD2 matches at 8 bases. After removal of 1 base from V and 4 bases from J, the junction contained 14 bases not matched to a gene. CDR3 length: 19 amino acids. Germline lookup yields CDR1 SGHTA and CDR2 FQGNSA.

At least ten counts were recorded for this clonotype. The chain joins TRBV28 to TRBJ2-2; TRBD1 matches 8 bases. The V segment lost 5 bases and the J segment 1 base; nucleotides outside the gene matches: 9. The CDR3 length is 17 residues. The germline gives CDR1 MDHEN, CDR2 SYDVKM. The CDR3 sequence is CASSNLPGQVNTGELFF. CDR3 DNA sequence: TGTGCCAGCAGTAACCTCCCGGGACAGGTGAACACCGGGGAGCTGTTTTTT. Full variable domain (remainder filled in from reference TRBV28 and TRBJ2-2): DVKVTQSSRYLVKRTGEKVFLECVQDMDHENMFWYRQDPGLGLRLIYFSYDVKMKEKGDIPEGYSVSREKKERFSLILESASTNQTSMYLCASSNLPGQVNTGELFFGEGSRLTVL.

The CDR3 is CASSPWSGNTIYF. DNA for the CDR3: TGCGCCAGCAGCCCCTGGTCCGGAAACACCATATATTTT. The V call is TRBV4-3, the J call TRBJ1-3, with unresolved D. The ends were cut back, 4 bases at V and 4 bases at J, with 8 bases in the middle. CDR3 length equals 13 residues. Germline assignment: CDR1 LGHNA and CDR2 YSLEER.

This clonotype was counted at least ten times. The CDR3 spells CATSDAYLAGGPNEQFF. DNA of the CDR3: TGTGCCACCAGTGATGCCTACCTAGCGGGGGGGCCTAATGAGCAGTTCTTC. The genes are TRBV24-1 and TRBJ2-1; 12 bases are shared with TRBD2. This CDR3 is 17 amino acids long. Germline V gene sequence: CDR1 KGHDR, CDR2 SFDVKD. V lost 3 bases to trimming and J lost 7 bases; unmatched junction nucleotides: 9.

This clonotype was seen only a few times. V gene TRBV19 combines with J gene TRBJ2-1; 12 bases are a match to TRBD1. CDR3 size: 15 residues. V trimming: 8 bases; J trimming: 6 bases; junction bases outside the gene matches: 8. The germline V gene has CDR1 LNHDA and CDR2 SQIVND (reference sequence). The CDR3 DNA reads TGTGCCAGTCAACTCCGGGACAGGGGGCTCAATGAGCAGTTCTTC. Translation gives CASQLRDRGLNEQFF.

The J gene is TRBJ2-1, the V gene TRBV11-2; TRBD2 matches 7 bases. Germline-derived CDR1 and CDR2 are SGHAT and FQNNGV. The CDR3 is made up of 16 amino acids. The V gene end was trimmed by 4 bases and the J gene end by 3 bases; junction bases not matched to a gene: 9. The chain's CDR3 is CASSSRTRLGYNEQFF. The CDR3 nucleotides read TGTGCCAGCAGCTCCAGGACTAGATTGGGCTACAATGAGCAGTTCTTC.

This clonotype was found many times. This rearrangement joins TRBV6-5 to TRBJ2-7; no clear D gene. The V gene's germline CDR1 is MNHEY and CDR2 SVGAGI. There are 12 residues in the CDR3. Trimming cost V 5 bases and J 2 bases, with 7 bases left between them. The CDR3 sequence: CASSPGPYEQYF. The CDR3 region has the DNA TGTGCCAGCAGTCCCGGACCCTACGAGCAGTACTTC.

This clonotype occurred many times. The chain links TRBV5-1 to TRBJ1-5, with a tentative D call TRBD1 (5 bases). Trimming removed 0 bases from V and 4 bases from J, with 8 bases in between. The CDR3 covers 14 residues. Germline V lookup: CDR1 SGHRS, CDR2 YFSETQ. This CDR3 reads CASSLGTLNQPQHF. The CDR3 nucleotides are TGCGCCAGCAGCTTGGGGACACTAAATCAGCCCCAGCATTTT.

This clonotype was counted between two and nine times. A much larger clone lies a single base off, so this may be a read error. The gene calls are TRBV29-1 and TRBJ2-7; 8 nucleotides align to TRBD1. Germline V CDR1 and CDR2: SQVTM, ANQGSEA. Losses at the gene ends were 1 base for V and 2 bases for J; bases not matched to a gene: 4. This CDR3 region has 14 residues. This CDR3 reads CSVEGSGGAYEQYF. The CDR3 DNA follows: TGCAGCGTTGAAGGGTCAGGGGGCGCCTACGAGCAGTACTTC.

This clonotype came up many times. The J gene is TRBJ2-5, the V gene TRBV3-1; 7 bases agree with TRBD2. Losses at the gene ends were 2 bases for V and 4 bases for J; bases not matched to a gene: 4. The germline V gene encodes CDR1 LGHDT and CDR2 YNNKEL (reference sequence). The CDR3 sequence is 14 residues long. CDR3 protein: CASSQPGGGETQYF. The DNA of the CDR3 is TGTGCCAGCAGCCAACCGGGAGGAGGAGAGACCCAGTACTTC.

This clonotype has ten or more counts. J is TRBJ2-7 and V is TRBV7-9; D is unresolved. The CDR3 is 14 amino acids. Between the trimmed V and J ends, which lost 3 bases and 5 bases, there was a span of 14 bases. Per germline, CDR1 SEHNR and CDR2 FQNEAQ (reference sequence). The CDR3 loop reads CASSFVVAGNEQYF. In DNA form, the CDR3 reads TGTGCCAGCAGCTTTGTGGTTGCCGGTAACGAGCAGTACTTC.

The sample holds many counts of this clonotype. The rearrangement uses TRBV7-2 and TRBJ2-2, with 11 bases fitting TRBD1. V shed 5 bases, J shed 6 bases, and the junction held 5 bases outside the gene matches. From germline, CDR1 is SGHTA and CDR2 FQGNSA. The CDR3 sequence is 15 residues long. CDR3 residues: CASSLTGQGAGELFF. The CDR3 nucleotides are TGTGCCAGCAGCCTTACGGGACAGGGGGCCGGGGAGCTGTTTTTT.

This clonotype was counted at least ten times. The chain carries TRBV10-3 and TRBJ2-3; no firm D call. The CDR3 has 12 amino acids. The V gene lost 1 base and the J gene lost 4 bases, with 3 bases spanning the gap. Germline V gives CDR1 ENHRY, CDR2 SYGVKD. CDR3 DNA: TGTGCCATCAGTGAGTTCGCAGATACGCAGTATTTT. Protein product: CAISEFADTQYF.

A few counts support this clonotype. The chain employs TRBV12-3 or TRBV12-4 and TRBJ2-7; 8 bases line up with TRBD2. J gave up 2 bases and V 0 bases, and 3 bases lay outside the gene matches. CDR3 size: 15 residues. Here the CDR3 reads CASSLAPSGPYEQYF. The CDR3 nucleotides are TGTGCCAGCAGTTTAGCCCCTAGCGGGCCCTACGAGCAGTACTTC.

This clonotype occurred many times. The chain carries TRBV15 and TRBJ1-6; D ambiguous. Germline V lookup: CDR1 LNHNV, CDR2 YYDKDF (reference sequence). Trimming removed 3 bases at V and 8 bases at J, with 11 bases between. This CDR3 is 14 amino acids long. The CDR3 DNA reads TGTGCCACCAGCAGGACCGCACCTCATTCACCCCTCCACTTT. Amino acid sequence: CATSRTAPHSPLHF.

This clonotype was counted between two and nine times. The chain links TRBV18 to TRBJ2-7, with 9 bases aligning to TRBD1. The CDR3 spans 22 residues. V gave up 2 bases and J gave up 5 bases; unmatched junction bases: 28. The germline CDR1 and CDR2 sequences are KGHSH and LQKENI. The CDR3 protein is CASSPTTEPLGAGQGLSDEQYF. The CDR3 nucleotides read TGTGCCAGCTCACCAACCACTGAACCTCTGGGCGCCGGACAGGGGTTGTCGGACGAGCAGTACTTC.

In this sample, this clonotype turned up a few times. J is TRBJ1-6 and V is TRBV15, with D possibly being TRBD1 (5 bases). Trimming stripped 1 base from V and 8 bases from J, with 15 bases between. The CDR3 consists of 16 residues. Germline V gene sequence: CDR1 LNHNV, CDR2 YYDKDF (reference sequence). This chain's CDR3 is CATSRGNRGPYSPLHF. CDR3 nucleotide sequence: TGTGCCACCAGCAGAGGAAACCGGGGCCCTTATTCACCCCTCCACTTT.

In its sample, this clonotype was seen a few times. The chain links TRBV19 to TRBJ1-3, with a possible D match to TRBD1 (6 bases). Germline assignment: CDR1 LNHDA and CDR2 SQIVND (reference sequence). Deletions cut 5 bases from V and 2 bases from J, with 10 bases between. This CDR3 contains 14 residues. The CDR3 bases are TGTGCCAGTAGTGAGGGGGTTCCTGGAAACACCATATATTTT. Protein: CASSEGVPGNTIYF. The full variable domain, with the rest looked up from reference TRBV19 and TRBJ1-3, is DGGITQSPKYLFRKEGQNVTLSCEQNLNHDAMYWYRQDPGQGLRLIYYSQIVNDFQKGDIAEGYSVSREKKESFPLTVTSAQKNPTAFYLCASSEGVPGNTIYFGEGSWLTVV.